These T cell receptor beta chains were read from a single sample in a study of T cells expressing NK-cell markers. TCRdb reprocessed the 5' RACE reads and stores each CDR3 protein as one record, lacking DNA. The sample holds about 380,000 distinct CDR3 sequences. Material for sequencing was blood T cells: a sorted CD56 or NKG2C T cell subset, CD4+ or CD8+ T cells, or bulk PBMC T cells (not recorded which). The receptor source for this set is a man aged 18 to 69 in good health. Both conserved end residues are part of each CDR3.

cdr3_aa	v_call	cdr3_length	j_call
CASSLDSPAVVGENIQYF	TRBV11-2	18	TRBJ2-4
CASSTPYSVPYEQYF	TRBV11-2	15	TRBJ2-7
CASSPREPGLSTDTQYF	TRBV3-1	17	TRBJ2-3
CASSPGGAGQETQYF	TRBV7-2	15	TRBJ2-5
CASSWNGGGIEQYF	TRBV5-1	14	TRBJ2-7
CSARATGRRNQPQHF	TRBV20-1	15	TRBJ1-5
CASSLGDTRTEAFF	TRBV7-3	14	TRBJ1-1
CASPTLEGYYEQYF	TRBV7-9	14	TRBJ2-7
CASSRTSGGYGDTQYF	TRBV12-3/TRBV12-4	16	TRBJ2-3
CASSLNSDRGQETQYF	TRBV28	16	TRBJ2-5
CASNRVRPNSPLHF	TRBV2	14	TRBJ1-6
CASSSQGFVKNIQYF	TRBV12-3/TRBV12-4	15	TRBJ2-4
CSARERGPQQETQYF	TRBV20-1	15	TRBJ2-5
CASSIPGTGVNEKLFF	TRBV21-1	16	TRBJ1-4
CASSSDTRGYTF	TRBV5-6	12	TRBJ1-2
CASSPRTREQYF	TRBV6-5	12	TRBJ2-7
CASSAPGINQPQHF	TRBV2	14	TRBJ1-5
CASSEVGLQGRYGYEQYF	TRBV6-1	18	TRBJ2-7
CASHTGGASNEQYF	TRBV6-1	14	TRBJ2-7
CATSDLLGEKAEAFF	TRBV24-1	15	TRBJ1-1
CSADTGGLMNGYTF	TRBV20-1	14	TRBJ1-2
CASSQGPGLAGEIFF	TRBV3-1	15	TRBJ2-1
CASPTPETGCNQPQHF	TRBV28	16	TRBJ1-5
CASSLVGTSAKNIQYF	TRBV28	16	TRBJ2-4
CASSLVRNDYEQYF	TRBV5-1	14	TRBJ2-7
CASSIQVVVSEAFF	TRBV19	14	TRBJ1-1
CASSTRTGGSDTQYF	TRBV5-1	15	TRBJ2-3
CASSPPLAGFRGQETQYF	TRBV18	18	TRBJ2-5
CASSPRQVPRTDTQYF	TRBV7-8	16	TRBJ2-3
CASRASQQGRTGELFF	TRBV6-5	16	TRBJ2-2
CASSPEGLAGDQGTDTQYF	TRBV27	19	TRBJ2-3
CASSEGGNNQPQHF	TRBV12-3/TRBV12-4	14	TRBJ1-5
CSAAFRRTDTQYF	TRBV20-1	13	TRBJ2-3
CATSRDTEKLFF	TRBV15	12	TRBJ1-4
CASNPGTKATDTQYF	TRBV6-2/TRBV6-3	15	TRBJ2-3
CSTRQGASNYGYTF	TRBV29-1	14	TRBJ1-2
CSAWTGLKRSGANVLTF	TRBV29-1	17	TRBJ2-6
CSAIEGRNIQYF	TRBV20-1	12	TRBJ2-4
CASSYTGRFGLLAKNIQYF	TRBV6-5	19	TRBJ2-4
CASRASGTGGSEQYF	TRBV2	15	TRBJ2-7
CASSLAPTQGPLYGYTF	TRBV5-1	17	TRBJ1-2
CAIRGLDTGELFF	TRBV10-3	13	TRBJ2-2
CASSLVSWGWDTDTQYF	TRBV11-2	17	TRBJ2-3
CASSLDGQTMNTEAFF	TRBV5-1	16	TRBJ1-1
CASSESAHYGYTF	TRBV6-1	13	TRBJ1-2
CATCWGRDEIRSIF	TRBV6-5	14	TRBJ2-3
CASSLGRRENTGELFF	TRBV7-2	16	TRBJ2-2
CASNLDRDGEKLFF	TRBV6-1	14	TRBJ1-4
CSARGDRGPNTEAFF	TRBV20-1	15	TRBJ1-1
CASSMGLAGGQDTQYF	TRBV11-2	16	TRBJ2-3
CASSLGGASTQYF	TRBV7-8	13	TRBJ2-3
CAINGGGSQYF	TRBV6-6	11	TRBJ2-3